This TCR beta chain was recorded in a study of TIL therapy for anti-PD-1-resistant metastatic lung cancer. Across the study: Most patients had lung adenocarcinoma. Median tumor mutation burden was roughly 1.5 mutations per megabase. Findings and limits, study-wide: After infusion, TIL clonotypes partly replaced peripheral T cells and declined over months.

On this clone: Its matching antigen is unknown.

CDR3 length: 13 residues. Sequencing used immunoSEQ v3. The data were produced by immunoSEQ multiplex PCR, yet TCRdb's version contains in-frame clones alone and is incomplete. The sample contains 35,000 to 55,000 clones, around 80% of which appear only once. Noted time point: pre-treatment sample, taken before nivolumab and TIL therapy. The specimen was blood, collected at baseline. The clonotype comes from a man aged 70-80 years with non-small cell lung cancer. V gene TRBV21-1 combines with J gene TRBJ2-7. TRBV21-1 is a known pseudogene. CDR3 protein: CASIRDVAYEQYF. In nucleotides, the CDR3 is TGTGCCAGCATTCGGGACGTCGCCTACGAGCAGTACTTC.